Below, 24 T cell receptor beta chains from the same sample are listed, as sequenced in a study of spatial heterogeneity in lung cancer. Findings of the study overall: Expanded alpha and beta TCR counts within tumors tracked tumor mutation counts.

Regarding time point: sample taken at primary tumor resection. TCRdb processed the 5' RACE reads anew with MiXCR; each CDR3 protein has one entry. The sample yields 12,000 to 15,000 distinct CDR3 sequences, roughly 6.6% seen once. These receptors have no identified antigens. This material consisted of lung tumor tissue, taken at surgery. The receptors were sampled from a male donor with early-stage non-small cell lung cancer.

The sample holds a few counts of this clonotype. V and J are TRBV12-5 and TRBJ1-2, with D hard to call. Germline assignment: CDR1 LGHNT and CDR2 FRNRAP. This CDR3 has 13 amino acids. V was shortened by 5 bases and J by 3 bases, with 10 bases between the two germline ends. This CDR3 is CASGIQTDYGYTF. The CDR3 coding sequence is TGTGCTAGTGGTATCCAAACAGACTATGGCTACACCTTC.

Within the sample, this clonotype is medium-sized. This chain joins TRBV6-6 and TRBJ2-2, with TRBD2 matching over 12 bases. The V segment lost 5 bases and the J segment 6 bases; nucleotides outside the gene matches: 7. Germline CDR1 and CDR2: MNHNY and SVGAGI (reference sequence). The CDR3 is 16 residues long. The CDR3 protein is CASSPLAGGSPGELFF. The CDR3, as DNA: TGTGCCAGCAGTCCCCTAGCGGGAGGGTCCCCCGGGGAGCTGTTTTTT.

This clonotype showed up many times. The chain uses TRBV5-1 and TRBJ1-2; possible D gene TRBD1, 5 bases. The CDR3 runs to 15 residues. The V and J ends lost 0 bases and 6 bases respectively, with 15 bases between them. Germline CDR1 reads SGHRS; CDR2 reads YFSETQ. CDR3 bases: TGCGCCAGCAGCTTGGAGGGACGGGGGAAGGATGGCTACACCTTC. It yields the protein CASSLEGRGKDGYTF.

This clonotype was counted ten times or more. The rearrangement joins TRBV11-2 to TRBJ1-1; D gene uncertain. Germline lookup yields CDR1 SGHAT and CDR2 FQNNGV. There are 12 residues in the CDR3. Trimming removed 2 bases from V and 8 bases from J, with 9 bases in between. The CDR3 loop reads CASSLMAEEAFF. The CDR3 nucleotides read TGTGCCAGCAGCTTAATGGCAGAAGAAGCTTTCTTT.

The genes are TRBV2 and TRBJ1-3; TRBD1 matches at 7 bases. Germline trimming cut 6 bases from V and 3 bases from J; bases unmatched to any gene: 5. The CDR3 is 14 residues long. The germline gives CDR1 SNHLY, CDR2 FYNNEI. The CDR3 region has the DNA TGTGCCAGCAGACCAGGGGGGATTGGAAACACCATATATTTT. Protein: CASRPGGIGNTIYF. Full variable domain (remainder filled in from reference TRBV2 and TRBJ1-3): EPEVTQTPSHQVTQMGQEVILRCVPISNHLYFYWYRQILGQKVEFLVSFYNNEISEKSEIFDDQFSVERPDGSNFTLKIRSTKLEDSAMYFCASRPGGIGNTIYFGEGSWLTVV.

Concerning this clonotype: A single base separates this from a much larger clone, so it may be a read error. This CDR3 reads CSARTTVDTEAFF. The CDR3, as DNA: TGCAGTGCTAGAACAACAGTGGACACTGAAGCTTTCTTT. V and J are TRBV20-1 and TRBJ1-1; D is undetermined. From germline, CDR1 is DFQATT and CDR2 SNEGSKA (reference sequence). Trimming cost V 2 bases and J 3 bases, with 10 bases left between them. This CDR3 has 13 amino acids.

This clonotype was seen repeatedly, ten times or more. This chain connects TRBV20-1 to TRBJ1-2; no reliable D call. Germline assignment: CDR1 DFQATT and CDR2 SNEGSKA (reference sequence). The length of the CDR3 is 17 residues. V lost 0 bases to trimming and J lost 3 bases, with 20 bases between them. The CDR3: CSARDLIQFVMDYGYTF. CDR3 coding DNA: TGCAGTGCTAGAGATTTAATCCAGTTCGTGATGGACTATGGCTACACCTTC.

By proportion, this clonotype is medium-sized. V is TRBV29-1 and J is TRBJ2-3; 13 nucleotides agree with TRBD2. The CDR3 spans 16 residues. Looked up from germline, CDR1 is SQVTM and CDR2 is ANQGSEA. V lost 6 bases, J lost 3 bases, and 9 bases stayed unmatched. The CDR3 spells CSVITSGRARTDTQYF. CDR3 bases: TGCAGCGTGATAACTAGCGGGAGGGCCAGGACAGATACGCAGTATTTT.

The CDR3 loop reads CASSGGGQPNIQYF. CDR3 sequence (DNA): TGTGCCAGCTCGGGCGGAGGGCAACCAAACATTCAGTACTTC. The J gene is TRBJ2-4, the V gene TRBV18, with D maybe TRBD2 (6 bases). CDR1 and CDR2 (germline): KGHSH, LQKENI. V shed 6 bases and J shed 6 bases, with 15 bases lying between them. The CDR3 extends over 14 amino acids. The entire variable domain, with the rest obtained from reference TRBV18 and TRBJ2-4, is as follows: NAGVMQNPRHLVRRRGQEARLRCSPMKGHSHVYWYRQLPEEGLKFMVYLQKENIIDESGMPKERFSAEFPKEGPSILRIQQVVRGDSAAYFCASSGGGQPNIQYFGAGTRLSVL.

This clonotype was counted a few times. Relative to the germline gene, one junction end is altered; a read error may explain this. V and J are TRBV29-1 and TRBJ1-2; no clear D. Per germline, CDR1 SQVTM and CDR2 ANQGSEA. The length of the CDR3 is 11 residues. The CDR3 protein is CSVEEAIGYTF. Written as DNA, the CDR3 is TGCAGCGTAGAAGAAGCTATAGGCTACACCTTC.

This clonotype occurred many times. V gene TRBV7-2 combines with J gene TRBJ2-2; TRBD2 might be the D (5 bases). V gave up 1 base and J gave up 7 bases, with 7 bases separating them. Germline CDR1 reads SGHTA; CDR2 reads FQGNSA. This CDR3 has 13 amino acids. The CDR3 region is CASSLDGVGELFF. Here the CDR3 DNA reads TGTGCCAGCAGCTTAGACGGGGTCGGGGAGCTGTTTTTT.

In its sample, this clonotype was seen many times. V usage is TRBV5-1 and J usage is TRBJ2-5, with 7 bases aligning to TRBD2. Germline V lookup: CDR1 SGHRS, CDR2 YFSETQ. The length of the CDR3 is 18 residues. The trim removed 0 bases at V and 0 bases at J, leaving 11 bases unmatched. The CDR3 DNA sequence: TGCGCCAGCAGCTTGGCCGAAAGACTAGCCCTGTACCAAGAGACCCAGTACTTC. Translating gives CASSLAERLALYQETQYF.

This clonotype was counted ten times or more. The J gene is TRBJ2-5, the V gene TRBV7-9; 9 nucleotides line up with TRBD2. Germline V CDR1 and CDR2: SEHNR, FQNEAQ (reference sequence). Trimming took 1 base from V and 3 from J; bases not matched to a gene: 6. CDR3 size: 16 residues. CDR3 residues: CASSLGAGGREETQYF. CDR3 in DNA: TGTGCCAGCAGCTTAGGAGCGGGGGGCCGAGAAGAGACCCAGTACTTC.

By proportion, this clonotype is medium-sized (0.01 to 0.1%). V usage is TRBV10-2 and J usage is TRBJ1-4; 12 nucleotides align to TRBD1. The ends lost 6 bases at V and 8 bases at J; junction bases unmatched: 4. CDR1 is WSHSY and CDR2 is SAAADI in the germline V gene. This CDR3 region has 14 residues. In DNA form, the CDR3 reads TGCGCCAGCAGGACCGGGACAGGGGGCGAAAAACTGTTTTTT. This translates into CASRTGTGGEKLFF.

The chain has TRBV6-5 and TRBJ2-7; 7 positions agree with TRBD2. V was pared by 4 bases and J by 0 bases, with 6 bases of the junction left unmatched. CDR1 and CDR2 from the germline V gene are MNHEY and SVGAGI. This CDR3 region has 15 residues. CDR3 region: CASSSGGGGSYEQYF. The CDR3 DNA reads as TGTGCCAGCAGTTCAGGCGGGGGAGGCTCCTACGAGCAGTACTTC.

Here the CDR3 reads CASSVVAGSDTQYF. CDR3 sequence (DNA): TGTGCCAGCAGCGTTGTAGCGGGATCGGATACGCAGTATTTT. The chain combines TRBV7-2 with TRBJ2-3; 8 nucleotides agree with TRBD2. The CDR3 totals 14 residues. The ends lost 5 bases at V and 6 bases at J; junction bases unmatched: 7. The V gene's germline CDR1 is SGHTA and CDR2 FQGNSA.

This clonotype has a count of ten or more. This sequence joins TRBV7-2 and TRBJ1-4; TRBD1 matches 11 bases. The CDR3 loop spans 15 amino acids. V lost 3 bases to trimming and J lost 7 bases; unmatched junction nucleotides: 4. Germline V CDR1 and CDR2: SGHTA, FQGNSA. CDR3 loop: CASSLDRGRAEKLFF. As DNA, the CDR3 is TGTGCCAGCAGCTTGGACAGGGGGCGCGCTGAAAAACTGTTTTTT.

This sequence joins TRBV5-1 and TRBJ1-2, with D hard to call. Trimming left V 7 bases short and J 6 bases short, with 25 bases between. This CDR3 region has 16 residues. CDR1 is SGHRS and CDR2 is YFSETQ in the germline V gene. The CDR3, as DNA: TGCGCCAGCCATCCCTCGGGGTCTGCGGAGGCGGATGGCTACACCTTC. This codes for CASHPSGSAEADGYTF.

This clonotype was recorded many times. This sequence joins TRBV20-1 and TRBJ1-5; D uncertain. Trimming took 0 bases from V and 7 from J, leaving 7 bases between them. Germline assignment: CDR1 DFQATT and CDR2 SNEGSKA (reference sequence). The CDR3 totals 12 residues. CDR3 DNA: TGCAGTGCTAGAGATCGTTACCAGCCCCAGCATTTT. This encodes CSARDRYQPQHF.

The V call is TRBV12-3 or TRBV12-4, the J call TRBJ2-2, with D tentatively TRBD2 (6 bases). The CDR3 has 14 residues. V was shortened by 7 bases and J by 5 bases, with 14 bases between the two germline ends. The CDR3 nucleotides read TGTGCCAGCACCTGGGACTGGTGGACCGGGGAGCTGTTTTTT. As protein: CASTWDWWTGELFF.

At least ten counts were recorded for this clonotype. V and J are TRBV24-1 and TRBJ1-5, with D tentatively TRBD1 (6 bases). CDR3 length equals 13 residues. Germline V gene lookup returns CDR1 KGHDR and CDR2 SFDVKD. Trimming stripped 7 bases from V and 4 bases from J, with 10 bases between. The CDR3 protein is CATSGGPNQPQHF. The CDR3 DNA reads as TGTGCCACCAGCGGGGGGCCGAATCAGCCCCAGCATTTT.

Many counts were recorded for this clonotype. The chain combines TRBV18 with TRBJ1-1; D is unresolved. This CDR3 is built from 14 residues. V lost 5 bases to trimming and J lost 4 bases, with 14 bases between them. Germline CDR1 reads KGHSH; CDR2 reads LQKENI. Here the CDR3 reads CASSSLTSLTEAFF. The CDR3 nucleotides read TGTGCCAGCTCATCCCTGACAAGCCTCACTGAAGCTTTCTTT.

This clonotype has a count of ten or more. The rearrangement joins TRBV10-3 to TRBJ1-2; 7 bases match TRBD1. V lost 2 bases, J lost 8 bases, and 2 bases stayed unmatched. CDR1 is ENHRY and CDR2 is SYGVKD in the germline V gene. The CDR3 consists of 12 residues. CDR3 coding DNA: TGTGCCATCAGTGAGCCGACAGGGGGCTACACCTTC. This translates into CAISEPTGGYTF.

The genes are TRBV6-4 and TRBJ2-3; possible D gene TRBD2, 6 bases. The V end was cut by 2 bases, the J end by 0 bases, with 6 bases between. The CDR3 runs to 14 residues. Germline assignment: CDR1 MRHNA and CDR2 SNTAGT. The CDR3 here is CASSDGTSTDTQYF. CDR3 in DNA: TGTGCCAGCAGTGACGGGACTAGCACAGATACGCAGTATTTT.